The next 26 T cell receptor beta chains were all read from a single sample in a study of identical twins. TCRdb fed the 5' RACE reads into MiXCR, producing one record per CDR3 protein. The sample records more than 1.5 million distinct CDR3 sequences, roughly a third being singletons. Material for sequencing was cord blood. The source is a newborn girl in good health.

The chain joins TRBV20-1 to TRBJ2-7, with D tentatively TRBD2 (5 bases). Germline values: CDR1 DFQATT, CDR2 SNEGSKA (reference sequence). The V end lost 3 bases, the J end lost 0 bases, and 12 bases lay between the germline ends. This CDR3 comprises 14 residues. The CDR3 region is CSASRSANSYEQYF. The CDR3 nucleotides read TGCAGTGCTAGTCGTAGCGCCAACTCCTACGAGCAGTACTTC.

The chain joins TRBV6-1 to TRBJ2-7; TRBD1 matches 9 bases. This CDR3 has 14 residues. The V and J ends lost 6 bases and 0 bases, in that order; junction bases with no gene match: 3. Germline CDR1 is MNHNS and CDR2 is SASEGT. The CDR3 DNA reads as TGTGCCAGCAGGACAGGGGGGAGCTCCTACGAGCAGTACTTC. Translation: CASRTGGSSYEQYF.

This CDR3 reads CSARGDSEQYF. The CDR3, as DNA: TGCAGTGCTAGAGGCGACTCAGAGCAGTACTTC. This rearrangement joins TRBV20-1 to TRBJ2-7; D not certain. CDR3 length equals 11 residues. The germline V gene has CDR1 DFQATT and CDR2 SNEGSKA (reference sequence). Trimming pared 1 base from V and 7 bases from J, leaving 8 bases between.

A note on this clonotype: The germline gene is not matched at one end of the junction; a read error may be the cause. CDR3 residues: CSTRQKQISSYNSPLHF. CDR3 nucleotide sequence: TGCAGTACTAGACAGAAACAGATCAGCTCCTATAATTCACCCCTCCACTTT. The chain is built from TRBV20-1 and TRBJ1-6; possibly TRBD1 for D (5 bases). CDR1 DFQATT and CDR2 SNEGSKA come from the germline V gene (reference sequence). This CDR3 is 17 amino acids long.

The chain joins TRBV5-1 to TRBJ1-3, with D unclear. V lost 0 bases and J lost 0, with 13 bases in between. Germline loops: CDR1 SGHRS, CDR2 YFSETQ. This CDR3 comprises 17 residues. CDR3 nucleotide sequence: TGCGCCAGCAGCTTGGATTGGCTCGGGCCCTCTGGAAACACCATATATTTT. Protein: CASSLDWLGPSGNTIYF.

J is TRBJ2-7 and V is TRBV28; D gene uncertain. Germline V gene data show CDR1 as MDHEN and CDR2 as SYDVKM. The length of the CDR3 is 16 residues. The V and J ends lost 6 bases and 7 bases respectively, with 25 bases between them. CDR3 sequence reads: CASSPTDWATHNEQYF. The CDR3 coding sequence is TGTGCCAGCAGCCCGACGGATTGGGCAACCCACAATGAGCAGTACTTC.

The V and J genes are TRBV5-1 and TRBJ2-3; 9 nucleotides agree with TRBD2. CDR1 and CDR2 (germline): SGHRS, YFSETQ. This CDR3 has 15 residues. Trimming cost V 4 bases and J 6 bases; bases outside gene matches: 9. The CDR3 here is CASSPQELAGDTQYF. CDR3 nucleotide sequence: TGCGCCAGCAGCCCCCAGGAGCTAGCGGGGGATACGCAGTATTTT.

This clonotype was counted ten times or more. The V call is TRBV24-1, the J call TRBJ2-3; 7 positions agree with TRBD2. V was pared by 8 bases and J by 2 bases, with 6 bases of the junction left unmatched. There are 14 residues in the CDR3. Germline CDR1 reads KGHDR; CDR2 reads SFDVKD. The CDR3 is CATNREVLTDTQYF. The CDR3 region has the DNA TGTGCCACCAATCGGGAGGTCCTCACAGATACGCAGTATTTT.

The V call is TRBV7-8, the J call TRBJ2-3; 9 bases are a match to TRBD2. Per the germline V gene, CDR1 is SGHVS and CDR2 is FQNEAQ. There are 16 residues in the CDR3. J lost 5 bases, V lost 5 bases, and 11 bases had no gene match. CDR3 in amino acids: CASSPWTSARGDTQYF. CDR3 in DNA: TGTGCCAGCAGCCCGTGGACTAGCGCGAGGGGAGATACGCAGTATTTT.

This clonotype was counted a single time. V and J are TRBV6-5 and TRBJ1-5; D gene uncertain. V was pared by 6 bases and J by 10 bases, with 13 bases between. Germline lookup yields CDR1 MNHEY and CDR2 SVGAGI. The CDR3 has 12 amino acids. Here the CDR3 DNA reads TGTGCCAGCAGATCACGTCTTACTCCCCAGCATTTT. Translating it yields CASRSRLTPQHF.

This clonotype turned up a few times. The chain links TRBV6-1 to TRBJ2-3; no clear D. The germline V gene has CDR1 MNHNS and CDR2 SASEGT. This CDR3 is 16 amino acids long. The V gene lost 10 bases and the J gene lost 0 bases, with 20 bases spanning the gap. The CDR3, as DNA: TGTGCCACCCTTCGGACCCCCGGAACAAGCACAGATACGCAGTATTTT. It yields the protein CATLRTPGTSTDTQYF.

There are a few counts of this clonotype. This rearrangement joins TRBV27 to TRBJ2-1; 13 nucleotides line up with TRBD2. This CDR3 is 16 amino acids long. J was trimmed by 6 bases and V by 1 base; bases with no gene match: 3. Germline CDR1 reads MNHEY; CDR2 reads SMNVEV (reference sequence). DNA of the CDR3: TGTGCCAGCAGTTTATTCGGACTAGCGGGAGCCAATGAGCAGTTCTTC. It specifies CASSLFGLAGANEQFF.

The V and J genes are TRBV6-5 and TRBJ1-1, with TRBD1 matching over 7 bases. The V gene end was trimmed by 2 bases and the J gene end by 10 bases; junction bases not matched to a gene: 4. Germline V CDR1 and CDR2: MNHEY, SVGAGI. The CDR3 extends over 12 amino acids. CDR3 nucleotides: TGTGCCAGCAGTTACGGGGCAGGGGGAGCTTTCTTT. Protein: CASSYGAGGAFF.

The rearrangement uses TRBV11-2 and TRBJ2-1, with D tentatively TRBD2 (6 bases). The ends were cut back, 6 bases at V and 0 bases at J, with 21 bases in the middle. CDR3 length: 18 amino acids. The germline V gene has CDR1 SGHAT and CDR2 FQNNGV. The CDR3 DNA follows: TGTGCCAGCAGGTTTGTTCTCGTCGAGGGAGGCTCCTACAATGAGCAGTTCTTC. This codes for CASRFVLVEGGSYNEQFF.

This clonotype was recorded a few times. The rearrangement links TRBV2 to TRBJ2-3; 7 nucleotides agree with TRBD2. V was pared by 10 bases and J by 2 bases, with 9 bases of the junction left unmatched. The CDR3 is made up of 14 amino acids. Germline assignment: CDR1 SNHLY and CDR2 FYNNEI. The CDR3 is CAIRLASATDTQYF. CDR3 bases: TGTGCCATCAGACTAGCCTCCGCCACAGATACGCAGTATTTT.

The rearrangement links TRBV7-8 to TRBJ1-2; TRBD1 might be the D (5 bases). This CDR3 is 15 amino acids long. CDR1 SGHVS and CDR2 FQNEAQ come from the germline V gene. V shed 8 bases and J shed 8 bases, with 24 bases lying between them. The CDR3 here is CASVASRGQRGGYTF. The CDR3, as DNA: TGTGCCAGCGTTGCCTCCCGGGGCCAAAGGGGCGGCTACACCTTC.

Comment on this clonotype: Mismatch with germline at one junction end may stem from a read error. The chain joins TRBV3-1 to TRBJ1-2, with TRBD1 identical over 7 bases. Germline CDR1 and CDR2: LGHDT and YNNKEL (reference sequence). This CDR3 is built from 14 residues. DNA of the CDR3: TGTGCCAGCAGCCGCGGGACAGCGAACTATGGCCACACCTTC. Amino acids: CASSRGTANYGHTF.

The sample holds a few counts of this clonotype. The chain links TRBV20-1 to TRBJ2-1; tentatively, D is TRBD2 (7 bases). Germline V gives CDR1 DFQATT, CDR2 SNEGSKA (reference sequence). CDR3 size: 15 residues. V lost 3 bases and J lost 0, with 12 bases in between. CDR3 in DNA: TGCAGTGCTAGTAAGGGGGGGAGCTCCTACAATGAGCAGTTCTTC. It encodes CSASKGGSSYNEQFF.

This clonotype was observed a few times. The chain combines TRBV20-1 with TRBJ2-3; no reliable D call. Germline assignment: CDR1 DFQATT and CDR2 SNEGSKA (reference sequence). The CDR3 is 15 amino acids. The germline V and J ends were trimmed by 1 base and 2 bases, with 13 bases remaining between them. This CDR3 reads CSARGQHAATDTQYF. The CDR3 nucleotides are TGCAGTGCTAGAGGGCAACATGCGGCCACAGATACGCAGTATTTT.

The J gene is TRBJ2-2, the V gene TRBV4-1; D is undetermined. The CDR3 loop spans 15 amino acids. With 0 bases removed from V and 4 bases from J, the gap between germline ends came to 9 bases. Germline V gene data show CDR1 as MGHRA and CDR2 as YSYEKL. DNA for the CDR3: TGCGCCAGCAGCCAAGAGGTCCCAGGCACCGGGGAGCTGTTTTTT. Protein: CASSQEVPGTGELFF.

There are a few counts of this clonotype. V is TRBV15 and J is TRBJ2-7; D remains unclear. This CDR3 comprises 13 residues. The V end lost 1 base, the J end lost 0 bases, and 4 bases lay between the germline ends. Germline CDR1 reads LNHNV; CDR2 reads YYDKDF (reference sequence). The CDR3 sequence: CATSRAYSYEQYF. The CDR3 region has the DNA TGTGCCACCAGCAGAGCCTACTCCTACGAGCAGTACTTC.

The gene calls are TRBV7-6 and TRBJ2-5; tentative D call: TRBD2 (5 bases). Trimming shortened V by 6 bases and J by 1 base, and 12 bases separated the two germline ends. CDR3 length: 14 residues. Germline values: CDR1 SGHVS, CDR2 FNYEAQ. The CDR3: CASRKDWGQETQYF. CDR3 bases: TGTGCCAGCAGAAAGGACTGGGGCCAAGAGACCCAGTACTTC.

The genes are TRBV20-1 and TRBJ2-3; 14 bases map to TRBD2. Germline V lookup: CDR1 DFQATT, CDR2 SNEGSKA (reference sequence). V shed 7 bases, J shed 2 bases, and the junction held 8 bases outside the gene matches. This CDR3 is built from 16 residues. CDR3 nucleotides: TGCAGTGTACCCGGGACTAGCGGGGGAAACACAGATACGCAGTATTTT. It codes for CSVPGTSGGNTDTQYF.

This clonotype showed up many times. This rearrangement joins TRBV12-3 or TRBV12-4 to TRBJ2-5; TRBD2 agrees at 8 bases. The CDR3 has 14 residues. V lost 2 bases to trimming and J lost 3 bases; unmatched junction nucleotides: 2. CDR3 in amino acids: CASSLSGGKETQYF. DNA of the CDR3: TGTGCCAGCAGTTTAAGCGGGGGAAAAGAGACCCAGTACTTC.

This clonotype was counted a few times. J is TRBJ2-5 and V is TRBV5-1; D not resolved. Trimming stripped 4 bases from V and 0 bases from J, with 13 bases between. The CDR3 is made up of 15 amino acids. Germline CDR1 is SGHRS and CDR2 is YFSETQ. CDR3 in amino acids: CASSPLTDNQETQYF. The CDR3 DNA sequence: TGCGCCAGCAGCCCACTGACCGATAACCAAGAGACCCAGTACTTC.

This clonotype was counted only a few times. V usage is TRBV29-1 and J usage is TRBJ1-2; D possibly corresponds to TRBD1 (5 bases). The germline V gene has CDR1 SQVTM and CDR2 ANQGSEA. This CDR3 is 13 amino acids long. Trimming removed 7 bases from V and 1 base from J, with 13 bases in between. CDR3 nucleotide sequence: TGCAGCGCTGCGGGACGGTTTAACTATGGCTACACCTTC. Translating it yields CSAAGRFNYGYTF.